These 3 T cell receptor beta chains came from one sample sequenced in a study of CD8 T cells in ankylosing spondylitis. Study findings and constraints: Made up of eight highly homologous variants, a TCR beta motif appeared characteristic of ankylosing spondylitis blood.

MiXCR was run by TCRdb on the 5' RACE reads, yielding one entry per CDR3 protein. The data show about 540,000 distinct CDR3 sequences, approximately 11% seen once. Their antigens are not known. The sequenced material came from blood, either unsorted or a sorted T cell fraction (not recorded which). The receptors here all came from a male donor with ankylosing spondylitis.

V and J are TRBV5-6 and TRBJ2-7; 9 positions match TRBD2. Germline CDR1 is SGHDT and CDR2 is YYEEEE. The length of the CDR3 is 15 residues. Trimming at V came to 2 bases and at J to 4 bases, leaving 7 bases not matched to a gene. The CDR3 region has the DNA TGTGCCAGCAGCTTCGTAAGCGGGAGGTCGTACGAGCAGTACGTC. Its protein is CASSFVSGRSYEQYV.

In DNA form, the CDR3 reads TGCGCCAGCAGCCTATCGGCGGGAAGCAATCAGCCCCAGCATTTT. This translates into CASSLSAGSNQPQHF. The chain is built from TRBV4-1 and TRBJ1-5; D gene uncertain. Trimming left V 4 bases short and J 1 base short, with 11 bases between. Germline-derived CDR1 and CDR2 are MGHRA and YSYEKL. This CDR3 is 15 amino acids long.

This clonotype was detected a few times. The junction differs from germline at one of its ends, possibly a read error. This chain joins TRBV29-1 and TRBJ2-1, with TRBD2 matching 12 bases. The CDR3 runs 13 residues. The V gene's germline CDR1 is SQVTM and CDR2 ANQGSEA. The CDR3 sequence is CSVHRSTSGSALF. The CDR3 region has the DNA TGCAGCGTCCATAGATCGACTAGCGGGAGTGCTCTATTC.